Following are 2 T cell receptor beta chains from one sample sequenced in a study of cytomegalovirus exposure and HLA in healthy donors. Primers for the PCR totalled 60 Vbeta and 13 Jbeta. Sequencing was performed with immunoSEQ multiplex PCR; in TCRdb, only in-frame clones are kept and a portion is missing. The sample lists approximately 200,000 clones, roughly 72% occurring once. Sequenced material: PBMCs. The source is a man aged 25-40 years in good health and CMV-seronegative.

The rearrangement links TRBV9 to TRBJ2-5; 10 nucleotides match TRBD2. With 5 bases clipped from V and 4 bases from J, the junction kept 11 bases outside the gene matches. This CDR3 has 16 residues. Germline CDR1 reads SGDLS; CDR2 reads YYNGEE. Here the CDR3 DNA reads TGTGCCAGCAGTAGCGGGAGGCTTGGGAGAATAGAGACCCAGTACTTC. This gives the protein CASSSGRLGRIETQYF.

This chain joins TRBV5-1 and TRBJ2-7; the match to TRBD1 covers 8 bases. Germline-derived CDR1 and CDR2 are SGHRS and YFSETQ. The CDR3 spans 15 residues. V lost 0 bases to trimming and J lost 1 base; unmatched junction nucleotides: 3. CDR3 DNA sequence: TGCGCCAGCAGCTTGGGACAGGGGAAGTCCTACGAGCAGTACTTC. This encodes CASSLGQGKSYEQYF.